This T cell receptor (beta chain) was obtained from a study of technical replicates of blood from a handful of donors. The CDR3 length is 14 residues. The V and J ends lost 2 bases and 2 bases, in that order; junction bases with no gene match: 1. Germline CDR1 and CDR2: SEHNR and FQNEAQ (reference sequence). This clone was seen just once. Profiling relied on immunoSEQ multiplex PCR, and the TCRdb table lists in-frame clones only, not all of them. The sample has about 73,000 clones, 90% seen once. The clonotype comes from a human donor in good health. Some clones in this sample may be carry-over from other donors' samples. This rearrangement joins TRBV7-9 to TRBJ2-3, with TRBD2 identical over 7 bases. Sequencing input: PBMCs. The DNA for the CDR3 is TGTGCCAGCAGCTTATGGGACTACACAGATACGCAGTATTTT. It yields the protein CASSLWDYTDTQYF.